The 24 T cell receptor beta chains below come from one sample, sequenced in a study of cytomegalovirus exposure and HLA in healthy donors. The PCR ran on 60 Vbeta and 13 Jbeta primers. The assay was immunoSEQ multiplex PCR, and TCRdb's table has in-frame clones only and misses some. The repertoire holds some 130,000 clones, with 77% as singletons. The sample was PBMCs. Receptors originate from a man in his thirties or forties in good health and CMV-seronegative.

The V gene is TRBV7-9, the J gene TRBJ1-1, with 7 bases fitting TRBD1. CDR1 is SEHNR, CDR2 FQNEAQ, per germline (reference sequence). The CDR3 runs to 16 residues. The V segment lost 5 bases and the J segment 4 bases; nucleotides outside the gene matches: 13. The DNA of the CDR3 is TGTGCCAGCAGCCCCGGACAGGACGGGTTCTTCACTGAAGCTTTCTTT. As protein: CASSPGQDGFFTEAFF.

The chain couples TRBV25-1 to TRBJ2-3, with D maybe TRBD1 (5 bases). The CDR3 runs 15 residues. In germline, CDR1 is MGHDK, CDR2 SYGVNS. V dropped 3 bases and J dropped 1 base, with 11 bases sitting between them. The CDR3: CASSDRVPGTDTQYF. For the CDR3, the DNA is TGTGCCAGCAGTGACAGGGTTCCTGGCACAGATACGCAGTATTTT.

The chain carries TRBV11-2 and TRBJ2-7; 8 positions match TRBD2. CDR1 SGHAT and CDR2 FQNNGV come from the germline V gene. V gave up 2 bases and J gave up 1 base; unmatched junction bases: 10. This CDR3 is 17 amino acids long. The DNA for the CDR3 is TGTGCCAGCAGCTTATATGGGGGACTAGAGGGTTCCTACGAGCAGTACTTC. This codes for CASSLYGGLEGSYEQYF.

This CDR3 is CARWANEAFF. The CDR3 DNA is TGTGCCAGATGGGCGAATGAAGCTTTCTTT. This chain links TRBV5-4 with TRBJ1-1; D call uncertain. Germline V gene data show CDR1 as SGHNT and CDR2 as YYREEE (reference sequence). There are 10 residues in the CDR3. V lost 8 bases and J lost 7, with 9 bases in between.

The rearrangement links TRBV27 to TRBJ2-7, with 9 bases identical to TRBD2. CDR3 size: 14 residues. J lost 6 bases, V lost 6 bases, and 9 bases had no gene match. Germline-derived CDR1 and CDR2 are MNHEY and SMNVEV (reference sequence). CDR3 nucleotides: TGTGCCAGCAGCTCCTGGCGGGAGGGGGTCGAGCAGTACTTC. It specifies CASSSWREGVEQYF.

The rearrangement joins TRBV27 to TRBJ1-2; maybe TRBD1 (5 bases). CDR1 and CDR2 from the germline V gene are MNHEY and SMNVEV (reference sequence). The V end was cut by 3 bases, the J end by 5 bases, with 22 bases between. The CDR3 runs 17 residues. The CDR3 nucleotides are TGTGCCAGCAGTTTTAAGCCCCCTATCGACAGCCTGTATGGCTACACCTTC. This gives the protein CASSFKPPIDSLYGYTF.

The chain links TRBV7-8 to TRBJ2-7; 8 nucleotides line up with TRBD2. Germline assignment: CDR1 SGHVS and CDR2 FQNEAQ. There are 15 residues in the CDR3. Trimming removed 5 bases from V and 5 bases from J; junction bases left unmatched: 11. The CDR3 reads CASSPRVAGGHEQYF. Written as DNA, the CDR3 is TGTGCCAGCAGCCCCAGGGTGGCGGGAGGCCACGAGCAGTACTTC.

The chain employs TRBV28 and TRBJ1-5; 8 bases fit TRBD1. CDR3 length equals 16 residues. Germline V lookup: CDR1 MDHEN, CDR2 SYDVKM. V was clipped by 0 bases and J by 4 bases; unmatched bases: 5. Written as DNA, the CDR3 is TGTGCCAGCAGTTTATGGACAGGGGAGGGTAATCAGCCCCAGCATTTT. The encoded protein is CASSLWTGEGNQPQHF.

This chain connects TRBV15 to TRBJ2-7; D gene unclear. V was pared by 3 bases and J by 0 bases, with 9 bases between. This CDR3 comprises 14 residues. Germline CDR1 is LNHNV and CDR2 is YYDKDF (reference sequence). The CDR3 DNA is TGTGCCACCAGCAGGAAGAGGAGCTCCTACGAGCAGTACTTC. Translated: CATSRKRSSYEQYF.

The rearrangement uses TRBV13 and TRBJ1-3; the D gene is possibly TRBD1 (5 bases). The CDR3 runs to 15 residues. Per germline, CDR1 PRHDT and CDR2 FYEKMQ (reference sequence). V lost 5 bases and J 0 bases, leaving 11 bases between the germline ends. The CDR3 sequence is CASSVRQISGNTIYF. For the CDR3, the DNA is TGTGCCAGCAGCGTTAGACAGATCTCTGGAAACACCATATATTTT.

The CDR3 sequence: CASSIRQRSSYEQYF. CDR3 DNA: TGTGCCAGTAGCATCCGACAGAGGAGCTCCTACGAGCAGTACTTC. The gene calls are TRBV19 and TRBJ2-7; D perhaps matches TRBD1 (5 bases). The ends were cut back, 6 bases at V and 0 bases at J, with 15 bases in the middle. This CDR3 has 15 residues. Germline CDR1 LNHDA, CDR2 SQIVND (reference sequence).

The DNA of the CDR3 is TGCGCCAGCAGCCAAGATCTAGCGGGACTAGTATTTGAGACCCAGTACTTC. This encodes CASSQDLAGLVFETQYF. This chain links TRBV4-1 with TRBJ2-5, with TRBD2 identical over 9 bases. V dropped 0 bases and J dropped 5; count of bases not matched to a gene: 10. CDR1 and CDR2 from the germline V gene are MGHRA and YSYEKL. The CDR3 is made up of 17 amino acids.

V gene TRBV18 combines with J gene TRBJ2-1; the D gene is possibly TRBD1 (5 bases). CDR1 is KGHSH, CDR2 LQKENI, per germline. The CDR3 runs to 14 residues. V shed 1 base and J shed 7 bases, with 11 bases lying between them. The CDR3 region is CASSPREQENEQFF. In nucleotides, the CDR3 is TGTGCCAGCTCACCACGGGAACAGGAAAATGAGCAGTTCTTC.

This rearrangement joins TRBV6-1 to TRBJ2-3; D call uncertain. CDR3 length equals 14 residues. V was trimmed by 4 bases and J by 6 bases, leaving 14 bases between them. The germline gives CDR1 MNHNS, CDR2 SASEGT. The CDR3 spells CASSGSPVEDTQYF. The CDR3 DNA reads as TGTGCCAGCAGTGGGAGCCCGGTGGAGGATACGCAGTATTTT.

The V and J genes are TRBV7-8 and TRBJ1-5, with no clear D. Deletions cut 5 bases from V and 0 bases from J, with 8 bases between. The CDR3 extends over 14 amino acids. Germline lookup yields CDR1 SGHVS and CDR2 FQNEAQ. The CDR3 spells CASSPSNSNQPQHF. CDR3 coding DNA: TGTGCCAGCAGCCCATCAAATAGCAATCAGCCCCAGCATTTT.

This clone was seen a few times. The V and J genes are TRBV19 and TRBJ2-7, with 7 bases identical to TRBD2. Germline lookup yields CDR1 LNHDA and CDR2 SQIVND (reference sequence). Losses at the gene ends were 3 bases for V and 0 bases for J; bases not matched to a gene: 11. The CDR3 spans 17 residues. The CDR3 DNA follows: TGTGCCAGTAGTATTGACTTTGCGGGGAGGGACTCCTACGAGCAGTACTTC. It encodes CASSIDFAGRDSYEQYF.

The chain joins TRBV19 to TRBJ1-5; unclear D gene. Trimming shortened V by 6 bases and J by 2 bases, and 5 bases separated the two germline ends. CDR1 LNHDA and CDR2 SQIVND come from the germline V gene (reference sequence). The CDR3 contains 12 residues. CDR3 in DNA: TGTGCCAGTAGACCGGGCAATCAGCCCCAGCATTTT. The encoded protein is CASRPGNQPQHF.

The chain employs TRBV2 and TRBJ1-1, with D tentatively TRBD1 (6 bases). The length of the CDR3 is 14 residues. Germline CDR1 and CDR2: SNHLY and FYNNEI. V was pared by 4 bases and J by 0 bases, with 9 bases between. CDR3 residues: CASSAGQLNTEAFF. Here the CDR3 DNA reads TGTGCCAGCAGTGCGGGACAACTGAACACTGAAGCTTTCTTT. The full variable domain, in which reference TRBV2 and TRBJ1-1 provide the parts outside the CDR3, is EPEVTQTPSHQVTQMGQEVILRCVPISNHLYFYWYRQILGQKVEFLVSFYNNEISEKSEIFDDQFSVERPDGSNFTLKIRSTKLEDSAMYFCASSAGQLNTEAFFGQGTRLTVV.

The gene calls are TRBV7-9 and TRBJ2-4, with 7 positions matching TRBD2. The junction had 7 bases not matched to a gene; V was cut back by 5 bases and J by 0 bases. This CDR3 is built from 16 residues. Germline CDR1 and CDR2: SEHNR and FQNEAQ (reference sequence). CDR3 sequence: CASSGQGGVAKNIQYF. The CDR3 DNA follows: TGTGCCAGCAGCGGGCAGGGAGGGGTAGCCAAAAACATTCAGTACTTC.

This chain uses TRBV27 with TRBJ2-1, with 11 bases that match TRBD2. V shed 7 bases, J shed 1 base, and the junction held 3 bases outside the gene matches. The germline V gene has CDR1 MNHEY and CDR2 SMNVEV (reference sequence). The CDR3 contains 15 residues. As DNA, the CDR3 is TGTGCCAGCAAGGGGACTAGCGGTTCCTACAATGAGCAGTTCTTC. This encodes CASKGTSGSYNEQFF.

This chain connects TRBV7-2 to TRBJ2-7; D remains unclear. The CDR3 extends over 12 amino acids. Trimming removed 2 bases at V and 6 bases at J, with 8 bases between. CDR1 is SGHTA, CDR2 FQGNSA, per germline. The CDR3 is CASSLTRFEQYF. The CDR3 bases are TGTGCCAGCAGCTTAACCCGGTTCGAGCAGTACTTC.

This clone was counted a single time. This sequence joins TRBV5-6 and TRBJ2-1; 9 nucleotides align to TRBD2. CDR1 is SGHDT, CDR2 YYEEEE, per germline. This CDR3 has 15 amino acids. V was clipped by 4 bases and J by 8 bases; unmatched bases: 10. The CDR3 DNA reads TGTGCCAGCAGCACCCCGGGACTAGCTGGCGATGAGCAGTTCTTC. Its translation: CASSTPGLAGDEQFF. Looking up the rest from reference TRBV5-6 and TRBJ2-1 gives the full variable domain: DAGVTQSPTHLIKTRGQQVTLRCSPKSGHDTVSWYQQALGQGPQFIFQYYEEEERQRGNFPDRFSGHQFPNYSSELNVNALLLGDSALYLCASSTPGLAGDEQFFGPGTRLTVL.

The rearrangement uses TRBV25-1 and TRBJ2-1, with D perhaps matching TRBD2 (8 bases). The CDR3 consists of 16 residues. Germline lookup yields CDR1 MGHDK and CDR2 SYGVNS. Deletions cut 2 bases from V and 11 bases from J, with 22 bases between. CDR3 coding DNA: TGTGCCAGCAGTGAAATAGGGGGCTTCGGGGGGGCGAAGCAGTTCTTC. Translating gives CASSEIGGFGGAKQFF.

V gene TRBV5-4 combines with J gene TRBJ2-2, with D possibly TRBD1 on 6 matching bases. The V gene's germline CDR1 is SGHNT and CDR2 YYREEE (reference sequence). V lost 4 bases to trimming and J lost 4 bases, with 17 bases between them. The CDR3 is 16 amino acids. In DNA form, the CDR3 reads TGTGCCAGCAGCCCCGGTCAGGGGCTTGGCACCGGGGAGCTGTTTTTT. The encoded protein is CASSPGQGLGTGELFF.